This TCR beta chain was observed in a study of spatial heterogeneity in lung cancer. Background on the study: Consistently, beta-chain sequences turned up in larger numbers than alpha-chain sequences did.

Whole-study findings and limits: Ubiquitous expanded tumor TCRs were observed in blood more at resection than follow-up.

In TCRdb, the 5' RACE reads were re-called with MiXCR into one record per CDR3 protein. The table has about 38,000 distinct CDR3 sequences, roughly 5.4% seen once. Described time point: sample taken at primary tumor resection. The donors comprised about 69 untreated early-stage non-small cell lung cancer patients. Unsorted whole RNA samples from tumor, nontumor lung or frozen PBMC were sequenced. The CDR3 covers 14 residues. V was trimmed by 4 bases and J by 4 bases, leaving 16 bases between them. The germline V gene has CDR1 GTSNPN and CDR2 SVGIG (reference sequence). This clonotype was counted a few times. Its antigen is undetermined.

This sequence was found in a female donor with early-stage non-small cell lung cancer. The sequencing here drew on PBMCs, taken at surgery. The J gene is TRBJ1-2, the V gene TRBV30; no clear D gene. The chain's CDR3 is CAWMRRRSIYGYTF. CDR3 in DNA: TGTGCCTGGATGAGGAGACGCTCTATCTATGGCTACACCTTC. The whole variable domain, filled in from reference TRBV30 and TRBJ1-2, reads SQTIHQWPATLVQPVGSPLSLECTVEGTSNPNLYWYRQAAGRGLQLLFYSVGIGQISSEVPQNLSASRPQDRQFILSSKKLLLSDSGFYLCAWMRRRSIYGYTFGSGTRLTVV.